This entry describes one TCR beta chain. The target antigen is unknown. The sample is drawn from a study of cytomegalovirus exposure and HLA in healthy donors. Study background: About 85 million unique TCRs from HLA-typed donors were held in an early release of data.

General observations from the study: Being productive about 87% or about 30% of the time was typical of most TCR beta V segments in an earlier analysis.

PCR primers comprised 60 Vbeta and 13 Jbeta primers. Sequencing was performed with immunoSEQ multiplex PCR; in TCRdb, only in-frame clones are kept and a portion is missing. The sample consists of about 150,000 clones, approximately 80% of them appearing once. Germline CDR1 reads SNHLY; CDR2 reads FYNNEI. The CDR3 consists of 11 residues. V lost 6 bases to trimming and J lost 3 bases, with 3 bases between them. V is TRBV2 and J is TRBJ1-5, with D hard to call. The sequenced sample consisted of PBMCs. The sequence derives from a middle-aged woman in good health and CMV-seronegative. The CDR3 region has the DNA TGTGCCAGCAGCCTCAATCAGCCCCAGCATTTT. Encoded protein: CASSLNQPQHF. Filled out from reference TRBV2 and TRBJ1-5, the complete variable domain reads EPEVTQTPSHQVTQMGQEVILRCVPISNHLYFYWYRQILGQKVEFLVSFYNNEISEKSEIFDDQFSVERPDGSNFTLKIRSTKLEDSAMYFCASSLNQPQHFGDGTRLSIL.